The 8 T cell receptor beta chains given below trace back to one sample, sequenced in a study of blood T cells in healthy people across ages. The authors ran a second PCR of 7 to 11 cycles using a sample-barcoded 5' primer and a J-beta primer mix. TCRdb reprocessed the 5' RACE reads with MiXCR, giving one entry per CDR3 protein. The sample holds approximately 1.5 million distinct CDR3 sequences, 30% to 35% seen once. Source material: blood. These receptors originate from a woman in her twenties or thirties in good health.

The V gene is TRBV19, the J gene TRBJ1-5; 7 nucleotides line up with TRBD1. In germline, CDR1 is LNHDA, CDR2 SQIVND (reference sequence). The CDR3 covers 14 residues. V gave up 8 bases and J gave up 9 bases; unmatched junction bases: 13. As DNA, the CDR3 is TGTGCCAGTGCTGACAGGGTTCCTGTTCCGCCCCAGCATTTT. Amino acids: CASADRVPVPPQHF.

Only a few counts were recorded for this clonotype. The rearrangement joins TRBV7-9 to TRBJ2-5; the D is unclear. The germline V gene encodes CDR1 SEHNR and CDR2 FQNEAQ (reference sequence). CDR3 length equals 14 residues. The ends were cut back, 4 bases at V and 1 base at J, with 10 bases in the middle. DNA of the CDR3: TGTGCCAGCAGCTACAGATCGCCCCAAGAGACCCAGTACTTC. Translated, it gives CASSYRSPQETQYF.

The chain has TRBV21-1 and TRBJ2-3. TRBV21-1 is annotated as a pseudogene. This CDR3 is built from 17 residues. The CDR3 here is CASSKEWSTTSTDTQYF. The CDR3 DNA reads TGTGCCAGCAGCAAAGAGTGGTCGACAACTAGCACAGATACGCAGTATTTT.

The sample holds a few counts of this clonotype. The genes are TRBV9 and TRBJ1-1; D is undetermined. The CDR3 contains 13 residues. Germline lookup yields CDR1 SGDLS and CDR2 YYNGEE. Trimming left V 3 bases short and J 0 bases short, with 6 bases between. The CDR3 DNA reads TGTGCCAGCAGCGCAGAGTTGAACACTGAAGCTTTCTTT. Translating it yields CASSAELNTEAFF.

The chain carries TRBV12-3 or TRBV12-4 and TRBJ2-2; weak D call: TRBD2 (6 bases). V shed 2 bases and J shed 6 bases, with 19 bases lying between them. This CDR3 region has 17 residues. The CDR3 sequence: CASSLIRRDRGAGELFF. The CDR3, as DNA: TGTGCCAGCAGTTTAATAAGGCGGGACCGTGGGGCCGGGGAGCTGTTTTTT.

The chain uses TRBV15 and TRBJ2-2; D gene unclear. Germline loops: CDR1 LNHNV, CDR2 YYDKDF (reference sequence). Trimming removed 2 bases at V and 0 bases at J, with 7 bases between. This CDR3 has 15 residues. CDR3: CATSRLQTNTGELFF. DNA of the CDR3: TGTGCCACCAGCAGATTACAAACGAACACCGGGGAGCTGTTTTTT.

This chain links TRBV2 with TRBJ2-7; a weak D match, TRBD1 (5 bases). CDR3 size: 16 residues. Trimming stripped 8 bases from V and 5 bases from J, with 25 bases between. Germline V CDR1 and CDR2: SNHLY, FYNNEI. The CDR3 region is CASQKGAPTQPHEQYF. CDR3 in DNA: TGTGCCAGCCAAAAAGGGGCCCCGACCCAGCCCCACGAGCAGTACTTC.

There are a few counts of this clonotype. The gene calls are TRBV15 and TRBJ2-3, with D perhaps matching TRBD1 or TRBD2 (7 bases each). V gave up 4 bases and J gave up 2 bases, with 16 bases separating them. Per the germline V gene, CDR1 is LNHNV and CDR2 is YYDKDF (reference sequence). The CDR3 has 16 amino acids. In DNA form, the CDR3 reads TGTGCCACCAGCATAAAGGGACAGCGGGACACAGATACGCAGTATTTT. Its translation is CATSIKGQRDTDTQYF.